These 7 T cell receptor beta chains came from one sample sequenced in a study of T-cell reconstitution after alpha-beta-depleted transplantation in children. Researchers prepared the TCRbeta library using unique molecular identifiers, the study reports. TCRdb re-analysed the PCR reads in MiXCR, keeping a single row per CDR3 protein. Of fewer than 550,000 distinct CDR3 sequences in the sample, 10% to 12% were seen once. The sample here was PBMCs, mostly from graft donor cells, taken 180 days after TCRalphabeta/CD19-depleted stem cell transplant. The receptors derive from a female patient aged 2 to 10 who had a stem cell transplant for aplastic anemia, so the T cells may come from the graft donor.

This clonotype has just a few counts. J is TRBJ2-7 and V is TRBV20-1; 7 nucleotides align to TRBD1. Trimming at V came to 5 bases and at J to 3 bases, leaving 1 base not matched to a gene. The germline CDR1 and CDR2 sequences are DFQATT and SNEGSKA (reference sequence). The CDR3 has 11 amino acids. The CDR3 bases are TGCAGTGCTGGGACAGTCTACGAGCAGTACGTC. Amino acids: CSAGTVYEQYV.

The J gene is TRBJ2-3, the V gene TRBV18; 7 bases line up with TRBD1. The CDR3 length is 15 residues. J gave up 0 bases and V 7 bases, and 7 bases lay outside the gene matches. CDR1 is KGHSH, CDR2 LQKENI, per germline. CDR3 loop: CASFRDSISTDTQYF. Here the CDR3 DNA reads TGTGCCAGCTTCCGGGACAGCATTAGCACAGATACGCAGTATTTT.

Ten or more counts support this clonotype. The rearrangement uses TRBV27 and TRBJ2-7; 7 bases agree with TRBD1. The CDR3 spans 14 residues. From germline, CDR1 is MNHEY and CDR2 SMNVEV (reference sequence). V lost 4 bases and J lost 2; bases outside the gene matches: 5. Here the CDR3 DNA reads TGTGCCAGCAGTTCCCCCGACAGGGCCTACGAGCAGTACTTC. Encoded protein: CASSSPDRAYEQYF.

The V call is TRBV28, the J call TRBJ1-1, with D hard to call. Trimming shortened V by 5 bases and J by 7 bases, and 17 bases separated the two germline ends. CDR3 size: 14 residues. CDR1 MDHEN and CDR2 SYDVKM come from the germline V gene. The CDR3 region has the DNA TGTGCCAGCAGTGCCAAGTCGGTCGTTAATGAAGCTTTCTTT. This codes for CASSAKSVVNEAFF.

This clonotype was counted between two and nine times. The gene calls are TRBV7-9 and TRBJ1-1; D unresolved. V lost 7 bases and J 1 base, leaving 13 bases between the germline ends. The CDR3 extends over 14 amino acids. Germline lookup yields CDR1 SEHNR and CDR2 FQNEAQ (reference sequence). CDR3 nucleotide sequence: TGTGCCAGCAACCTTGGCCAGGAGAACACTGAAGCTTTCTTT. Translation: CASNLGQENTEAFF.

The chain has TRBV7-8 and TRBJ1-5; 9 bases map to TRBD1. This CDR3 contains 16 residues. With V trimmed by 5 bases and J by 5 bases, 10 bases remained unmatched. Germline CDR1 and CDR2: SGHVS and FQNEAQ. The DNA for the CDR3 is TGTGCCAGCAGCCCTAGTTGGGGACAGGGCCATCAGCCCCAGCATTTT. Translated: CASSPSWGQGHQPQHF. Filled out from reference TRBV7-8 and TRBJ1-5, the complete variable domain reads GAGVSQSPRYKVAKRGQDVALRCDPISGHVSLFWYQQALGQGPEFLTYFQNEAQLDKSGLPSDRFFAERPEGSVSTLKIQRTQQEDSAVYLCASSPSWGQGHQPQHFGDGTRLSIL.

This clonotype was observed many times. The gene calls are TRBV7-2 and TRBJ2-5, with D tentatively TRBD1 (7 bases). The CDR3 has 13 amino acids. Trimming shortened V by 4 bases and J by 4 bases, and 10 bases separated the two germline ends. From germline, CDR1 is SGHTA and CDR2 FQGNSA. The CDR3 region is CASSSGGRETQYF. CDR3 DNA sequence: TGTGCCAGCAGCTCAGGGGGGCGAGAGACCCAGTACTTC.